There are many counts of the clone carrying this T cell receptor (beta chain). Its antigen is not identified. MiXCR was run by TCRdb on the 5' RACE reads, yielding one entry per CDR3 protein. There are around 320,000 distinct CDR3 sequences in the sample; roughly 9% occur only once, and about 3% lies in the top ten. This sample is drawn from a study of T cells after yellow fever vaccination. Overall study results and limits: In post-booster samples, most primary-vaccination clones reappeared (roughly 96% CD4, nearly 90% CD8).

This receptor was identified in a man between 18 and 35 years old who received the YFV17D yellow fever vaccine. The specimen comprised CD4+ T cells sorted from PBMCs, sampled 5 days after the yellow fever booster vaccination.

CDR3 sequence (DNA): TGCGCCAGCAGTCGTAGGGGACAGGGAGGCAATGAGCAGTTCTTC. It is translated as CASSRRGQGGNEQFF. This sequence joins TRBV4-3 and TRBJ2-1; 9 bases line up with TRBD1. V lost 6 bases and J lost 6; bases outside the gene matches: 9. CDR1 is LGHNA, CDR2 YSLEER, per germline. The CDR3 runs 15 residues.